This note documents a single T cell receptor (beta chain) sequence. This record belongs to a study of blood T cell repertoires in COVID-19. Profiled with immunoSEQ multiplex PCR; TCRdb holds only in-frame clones, not every one. The profile shows roughly 57,000 clones, 77% of them singletons. V was clipped by 2 bases and J by 3 bases, with 11 bases between them. The CDR3 extends over 14 amino acids. Germline CDR1 and CDR2: GTSNPN and SVGIG (reference sequence). This receptor was obtained from a man aged 65 to 79 with active or convalescent COVID-19. The chain is built from TRBV30 and TRBJ1-5; perhaps TRBD1 as D (6 bases). Sequencing was performed on peripheral blood. The CDR3 protein is CAWSRTADNQPQHF. The DNA for the CDR3 is TGTGCCTGGAGTCGGACAGCCGACAATCAGCCCCAGCATTTT.